The 18 T cell receptor beta chains listed next were all sequenced from one sample in a study of a mutant IDH1 vaccine in newly diagnosed glioma. Their antigen targets remain unknown. Time point: week 23, last vaccination. The study gave 300 ug of mutant IDH1 20-mer peptide per vaccine dose, with topical imiquimod. Generated by immunoSEQ multiplex PCR, the TCRdb table keeps only in-frame clones and is missing some. Of about 60,000 clones listed, approximately 80% were seen once; the top ten hold 10% to 15%. The sample consisted of PBMCs, taken from a glioma patient whose treatment included an IDH1 peptide vaccine. The receptors were sampled from a man aged 18 to 30 with glioma.

CDR3 nucleotides: TGCGCCAGCAGCTTGTCCGGCAGGGGAGGAGACACCATATATTTT. Its translation is CASSLSGRGGDTIYF. The genes are TRBV5-1 and TRBJ1-3, with D perhaps TRBD1 (6 bases). CDR1 and CDR2 from the germline V gene are SGHRS and YFSETQ. V lost 1 base and J 8 bases, leaving 16 bases between the germline ends. This CDR3 contains 15 residues.

The genes are TRBV4-2 and TRBJ2-1; no clear D. Germline assignment: CDR1 LGHNA and CDR2 YNFKEQ. The length of the CDR3 is 14 residues. Trimming left V 1 base short and J 7 bases short, with 11 bases between. The CDR3 DNA reads as TGTGCCAGCAGCCAAGTTAACTTGGATAATGAGCAGTTCTTC. Translating gives CASSQVNLDNEQFF.

The rearrangement links TRBV27 to TRBJ1-1, with D possibly TRBD1 on 5 matching bases. Trimming pared 3 bases from V and 6 bases from J, leaving 11 bases between. Germline CDR1 is MNHEY and CDR2 is SMNVEV (reference sequence). The CDR3 is 13 amino acids. This chain's CDR3 is CASSLFGAPEAFF. The CDR3 nucleotides are TGTGCCAGCAGTTTGTTTGGGGCGCCTGAAGCTTTCTTT.

This chain joins TRBV4-1 and TRBJ2-1, with 7 positions matching TRBD1. Losses at the gene ends were 1 base for V and 9 bases for J; bases not matched to a gene: 9. The length of the CDR3 is 15 residues. Germline V gives CDR1 MGHRA, CDR2 YSYEKL. As DNA, the CDR3 is TGCGCCAGCAGCCAAGCTTTATTACAGGGGAGTGAGCAGTTCTTC. It codes for CASSQALLQGSEQFF.

The chain uses TRBV5-6 and TRBJ1-3, with no clear D. CDR1 and CDR2 from the germline V gene are SGHDT and YYEEEE. V dropped 7 bases and J dropped 3 bases, with 8 bases sitting between them. The length of the CDR3 is 12 residues. The CDR3 is CASGRGGNTIYF. DNA of the CDR3: TGTGCCAGCGGGCGGGGTGGAAACACCATATATTTT.

The chain carries TRBV30 and TRBJ2-3; D perhaps matches TRBD2 (5 bases). The V gene's germline CDR1 is GTSNPN and CDR2 SVGIG (reference sequence). This CDR3 has 13 amino acids. V was clipped by 3 bases and J by 5 bases, with 12 bases between them. In nucleotides, the CDR3 is TGTGCCTGGAGCCAGAGCGGTGGAGATACGCAGTATTTT. It yields the protein CAWSQSGGDTQYF.

With respect to this clone: The junction and the germline gene differ at one end; a read error may be behind it. The chain links TRBV7-7 to TRBJ2-1, with D perhaps TRBD1 (6 bases). In germline, CDR1 is SSHAT, CDR2 FNYEAQ (reference sequence). CDR3 length: 17 residues. The CDR3 protein is CASSLSVGSQGGNEQFF. As DNA, the CDR3 is TGTGCTAGCAGCTTAAGTGTCGGGTCACAGGGCGGGAATGAGCAGTTCTTC.

V and J are TRBV6-5 and TRBJ2-3; D unresolved. Germline-derived CDR1 and CDR2 are MNHEY and SVGAGI. This CDR3 has 11 amino acids. Trimming pared 6 bases from V and 5 bases from J, leaving 6 bases between. CDR3 amino acids: CASRSLDTQYF. CDR3 DNA sequence: TGTGCCAGCAGGTCTCTAGATACGCAGTATTTT.

The sample holds one count of this clone. The chain couples TRBV5-4 to TRBJ1-1, with TRBD1 identical over 7 bases. The junction had 7 bases not matched to a gene; V was cut back by 5 bases and J by 9 bases. The CDR3 contains 12 residues. Germline lookup yields CDR1 SGHNT and CDR2 YYREEE (reference sequence). CDR3 amino acids: CASRGTADKAFF. As DNA, the CDR3 is TGTGCCAGCAGGGGGACAGCAGATAAAGCTTTCTTT.

This clone appeared a few times. The rearrangement links TRBV6-4 to TRBJ1-1; D is uncertain. Germline lookup yields CDR1 MRHNA and CDR2 SNTAGT. Trimming removed 4 bases at V and 0 bases at J, with 6 bases between. The CDR3 runs 13 residues. The CDR3 sequence: CASSAVMNTEAFF. The CDR3 DNA sequence: TGTGCCAGCAGTGCCGTGATGAACACTGAAGCTTTCTTT.

The chain employs TRBV5-1 and TRBJ2-5; a possible D gene is TRBD1 (6 bases). V gave up 2 bases and J gave up 1 base, with 12 bases separating them. Germline V gene sequence: CDR1 SGHRS, CDR2 YFSETQ. The CDR3 is 15 residues long. For the CDR3, the DNA is TGCGCCAGCAGCTTTCTACAGGGTGCCCAAGAGACCCAGTACTTC. Translation gives CASSFLQGAQETQYF.

The V and J genes are TRBV28 and TRBJ2-7, with 10 bases identical to TRBD2. The germline V gene encodes CDR1 MDHEN and CDR2 SYDVKM. V dropped 2 bases and J dropped 4; count of bases not matched to a gene: 2. The CDR3 has 14 amino acids. In DNA, the CDR3 is TGTGCCAGCAGTTTAGTAGCGGGAGGTTACGAGCAGTACTTC. Its protein product is CASSLVAGGYEQYF.

Only a few counts were recorded for this clone. The chain uses TRBV5-5 and TRBJ1-1, with D unresolved. The CDR3 length is 15 residues. V lost 5 bases and J 1 base, leaving 15 bases between the germline ends. The germline V gene encodes CDR1 SGHKS and CDR2 YYEKEE (reference sequence). CDR3 residues: CASRPSGTPNTEAFF. The CDR3 DNA reads TGTGCCAGCAGACCGTCAGGTACCCCGAACACTGAAGCTTTCTTT.

This chain links TRBV7-9 with TRBJ1-1; D remains unclear. CDR1 is SEHNR and CDR2 is FQNEAQ in the germline V gene (reference sequence). The V and J ends lost 8 bases and 1 base respectively, with 11 bases between them. This CDR3 region has 13 residues. The CDR3 protein is CASGRRTNTEAFF. DNA of the CDR3: TGTGCCAGCGGCAGGAGGACGAACACTGAAGCTTTCTTT. Full variable domain (remainder filled in from reference TRBV7-9 and TRBJ1-1): DTGVSQNPRHKITKRGQNVTFRCDPISEHNRLYWYRQTLGQGPEFLTYFQNEAQLEKSRLLSDRFSAERPKGSFSTLEIQRTEQGDSAMYLCASGRRTNTEAFFGQGTRLTVV.

V and J are TRBV5-3 and TRBJ2-7, with TRBD1 matching over 8 bases. TRBV5-3 is an ORF for which the function is uncertain. V was pared by 4 bases and J by 3 bases, with 6 bases of the junction left unmatched. The CDR3 length is 14 residues. CDR3 sequence: CARSPRDRGYEQYF. CDR3 in DNA: TGTGCCAGAAGCCCCCGAGACAGGGGCTACGAGCAGTACTTC.

This rearrangement joins TRBV19 to TRBJ1-1, with TRBD1 as a possible D gene (6 bases). CDR1 and CDR2 (germline): LNHDA, SQIVND (reference sequence). V lost 3 bases, J lost 4 bases, and 15 bases lay in between. The CDR3 totals 15 residues. CDR3 sequence reads: CASSIGGGMGTEAFF. CDR3 nucleotide sequence: TGTGCCAGTAGTATTGGGGGGGGCATGGGCACTGAAGCTTTCTTT.

V usage is TRBV21-1 and J usage is TRBJ2-7; the listed D gene, TRBD2, was not tested against the DNA. TRBV21-1 is marked as a pseudogene. CDR3 length: 16 residues. CDR3 DNA: TGTGCCAGCAGCAAAAGAATCCGGGAGGGCCAATACGAGCAGTACTTC. Its protein product is CASSKRIREGQYEQYF.

This rearrangement joins TRBV7-8 to TRBJ2-2, with TRBD1 identical over 11 bases. The CDR3 loop spans 20 amino acids. Germline CDR1 reads SGHVS; CDR2 reads FQNEAQ. V trimming: 1 base; J trimming: 6 bases; junction bases outside the gene matches: 16. The CDR3 DNA sequence: TGTGCCAGCAGCTTAGACTCGGATATATGGGGACAGGGGGACTCCGGGGAGCTGTTTTTT. The encoded protein is CASSLDSDIWGQGDSGELFF.